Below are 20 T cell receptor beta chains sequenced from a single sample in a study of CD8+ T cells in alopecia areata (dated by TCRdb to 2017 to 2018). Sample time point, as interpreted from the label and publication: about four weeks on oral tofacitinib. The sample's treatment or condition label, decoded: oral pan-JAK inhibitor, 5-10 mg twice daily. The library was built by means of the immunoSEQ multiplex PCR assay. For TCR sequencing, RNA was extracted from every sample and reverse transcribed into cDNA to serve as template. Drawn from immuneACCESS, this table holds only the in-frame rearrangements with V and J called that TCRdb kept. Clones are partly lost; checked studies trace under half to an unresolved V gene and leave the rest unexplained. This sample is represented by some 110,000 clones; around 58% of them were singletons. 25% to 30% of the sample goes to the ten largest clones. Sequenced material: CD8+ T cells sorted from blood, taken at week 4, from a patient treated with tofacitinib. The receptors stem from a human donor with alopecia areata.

The CDR3 DNA is TGTGCCACCAGATCCCTAAATCAGCCCCAGCATTTT. It yields the protein CATRSLNQPQHF. The V gene is TRBV15, the J gene TRBJ1-5; D gene unclear. Trimming pared 6 bases from V and 4 bases from J, leaving 7 bases between. Germline V gene lookup returns CDR1 LNHNV and CDR2 YYDKDF (reference sequence). The CDR3 spans 12 residues.

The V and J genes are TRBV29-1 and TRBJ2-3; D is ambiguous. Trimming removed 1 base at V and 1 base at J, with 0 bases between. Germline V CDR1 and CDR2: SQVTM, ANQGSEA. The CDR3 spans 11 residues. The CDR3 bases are TGCAGCGTTGAAGGCACAGATACGCAGTATTTT. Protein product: CSVEGTDTQYF.

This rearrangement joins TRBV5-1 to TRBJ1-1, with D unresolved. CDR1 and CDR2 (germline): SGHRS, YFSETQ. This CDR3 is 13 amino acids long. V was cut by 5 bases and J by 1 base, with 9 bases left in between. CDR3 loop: CASSVGENTEAFF. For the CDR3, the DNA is TGCGCCAGCAGTGTTGGGGAGAACACTGAAGCTTTCTTT.

This CDR3 reads CASKMTGSGEQYF. In DNA form, the CDR3 reads TGTGCCAGCAAGATGACAGGGTCCGGGGAGCAGTACTTC. The rearrangement links TRBV27 to TRBJ2-7, with 7 bases lining up with TRBD1. Germline values: CDR1 MNHEY, CDR2 SMNVEV (reference sequence). The CDR3 consists of 13 residues. With 7 bases clipped from V and 7 bases from J, the junction kept 10 bases outside the gene matches.

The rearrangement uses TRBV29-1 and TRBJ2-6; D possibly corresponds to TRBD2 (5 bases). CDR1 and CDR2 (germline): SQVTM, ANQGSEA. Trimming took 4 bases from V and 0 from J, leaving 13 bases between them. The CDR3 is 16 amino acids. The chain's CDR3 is CSVVGVEYSGANVLTF. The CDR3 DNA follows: TGCAGCGTTGTCGGGGTCGAATACTCTGGGGCCAACGTCCTGACTTTC. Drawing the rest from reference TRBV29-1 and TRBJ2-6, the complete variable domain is SAVISQKPSRDICQRGTSLTIQCQVDSQVTMMFWYRQQPGQSLTLIATANQGSEATYESGFVIDKFPISRPNLTFSTLTVSNMSPEDSSIYLCSVVGVEYSGANVLTFGAGSRLTVL.

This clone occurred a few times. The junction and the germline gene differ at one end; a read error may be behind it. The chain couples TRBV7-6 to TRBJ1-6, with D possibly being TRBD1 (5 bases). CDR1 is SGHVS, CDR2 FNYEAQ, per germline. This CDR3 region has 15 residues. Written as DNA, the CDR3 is TGTGCCAGCAGCCCCGGGACTCTGGGGGATTCGCCCCTCCACTTT. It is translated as CASSPGTLGDSPLHF.

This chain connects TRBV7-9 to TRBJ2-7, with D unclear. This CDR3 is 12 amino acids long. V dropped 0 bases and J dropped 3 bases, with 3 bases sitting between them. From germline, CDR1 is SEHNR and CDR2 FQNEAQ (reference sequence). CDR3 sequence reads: CASSLADYEQYF. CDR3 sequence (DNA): TGTGCCAGCAGCTTAGCCGACTACGAGCAGTACTTC.

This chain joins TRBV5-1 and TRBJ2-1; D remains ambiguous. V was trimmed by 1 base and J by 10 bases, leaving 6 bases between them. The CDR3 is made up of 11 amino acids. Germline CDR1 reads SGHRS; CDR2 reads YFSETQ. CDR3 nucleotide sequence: TGCGCCAGCAGCTTGAATGGGGAGCAGTTCTTC. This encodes CASSLNGEQFF.

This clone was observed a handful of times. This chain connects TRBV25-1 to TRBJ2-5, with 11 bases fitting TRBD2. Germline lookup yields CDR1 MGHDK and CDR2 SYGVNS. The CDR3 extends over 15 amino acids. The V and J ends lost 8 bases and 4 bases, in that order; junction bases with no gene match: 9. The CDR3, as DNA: TGTGCCAGCCGTCCTAGCGGGGGGTTCCGAGAGACCCAGTACTTC. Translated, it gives CASRPSGGFRETQYF. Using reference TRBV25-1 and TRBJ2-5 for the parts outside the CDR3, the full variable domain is EADIYQTPRYLVIGTGKKITLECSQTMGHDKMYWYQQDPGMELHLIHYSYGVNSTEKGDLSSESTVSRIRTEHFPLTLESARPSHTSQYLCASRPSGGFRETQYFGPGTRLLVL.

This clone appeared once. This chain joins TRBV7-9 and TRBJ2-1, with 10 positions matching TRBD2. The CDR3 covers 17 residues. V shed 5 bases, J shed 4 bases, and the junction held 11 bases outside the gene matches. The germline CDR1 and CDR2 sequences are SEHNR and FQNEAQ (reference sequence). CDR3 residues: CASSALEGLAIYNEQFF. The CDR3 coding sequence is TGTGCCAGCAGCGCTCTCGAGGGACTAGCGATTTACAATGAGCAGTTCTTC. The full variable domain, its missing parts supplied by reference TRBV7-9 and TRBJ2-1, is DTGVSQNPRHKITKRGQNVTFRCDPISEHNRLYWYRQTLGQGPEFLTYFQNEAQLEKSRLLSDRFSAERPKGSFSTLEIQRTEQGDSAMYLCASSALEGLAIYNEQFFGPGTRLTVL.

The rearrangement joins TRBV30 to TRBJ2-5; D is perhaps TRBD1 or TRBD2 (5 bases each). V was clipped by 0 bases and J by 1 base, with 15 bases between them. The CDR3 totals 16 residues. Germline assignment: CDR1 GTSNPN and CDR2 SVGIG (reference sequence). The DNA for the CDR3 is TGTGCCTGGAGTGTAGGGGCAGGGAGCCTCCAAGAGACCCAGTACTTC. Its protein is CAWSVGAGSLQETQYF. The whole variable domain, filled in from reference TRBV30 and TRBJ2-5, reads SQTIHQWPATLVQPVGSPLSLECTVEGTSNPNLYWYRQAAGRGLQLLFYSVGIGQISSEVPQNLSASRPQDRQFILSSKKLLLSDSGFYLCAWSVGAGSLQETQYFGPGTRLLVL.

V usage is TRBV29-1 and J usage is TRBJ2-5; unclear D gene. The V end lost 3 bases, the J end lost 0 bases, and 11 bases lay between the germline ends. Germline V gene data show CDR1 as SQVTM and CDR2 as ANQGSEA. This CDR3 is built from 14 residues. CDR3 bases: TGCAGCGTTGATCCAGCTATGTACCAAGAGACCCAGTACTTC. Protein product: CSVDPAMYQETQYF.

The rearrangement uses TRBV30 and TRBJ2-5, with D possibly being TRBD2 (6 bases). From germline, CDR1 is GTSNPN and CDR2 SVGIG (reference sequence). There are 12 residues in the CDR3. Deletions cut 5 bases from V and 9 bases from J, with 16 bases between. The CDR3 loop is CAWHRDSEAQYF. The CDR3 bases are TGTGCCTGGCACCGGGACTCCGAGGCCCAGTACTTC.

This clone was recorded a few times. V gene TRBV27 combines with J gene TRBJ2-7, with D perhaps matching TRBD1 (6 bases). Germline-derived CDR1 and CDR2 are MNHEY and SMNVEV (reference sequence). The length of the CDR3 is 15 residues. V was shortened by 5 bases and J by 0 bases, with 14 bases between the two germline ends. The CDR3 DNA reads TGTGCCAGCAGTGACGAGGGGGTAAGCTCCTACGAGCAGTACTTC. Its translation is CASSDEGVSSYEQYF.

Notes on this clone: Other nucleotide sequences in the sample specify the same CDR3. The CDR3 DNA reads as TGTGCCAGCAGCTTGGCGGGAAATCAGCCCCAGCATTTT. Protein sequence: CASSLAGNQPQHF. The V gene is TRBV5-6, the J gene TRBJ1-5; no definite D call. Germline assignment: CDR1 SGHDT and CDR2 YYEEEE. This CDR3 is built from 13 residues. Trimming pared 0 bases from V and 4 bases from J, leaving 5 bases between.

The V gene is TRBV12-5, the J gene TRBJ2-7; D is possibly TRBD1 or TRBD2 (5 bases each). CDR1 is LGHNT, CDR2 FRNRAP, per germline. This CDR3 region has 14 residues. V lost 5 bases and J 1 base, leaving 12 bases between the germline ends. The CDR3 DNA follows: TGTGCTAGTGGTCTGGGGGACCTTTCCTACGAGCAGTACTTC. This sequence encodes CASGLGDLSYEQYF.

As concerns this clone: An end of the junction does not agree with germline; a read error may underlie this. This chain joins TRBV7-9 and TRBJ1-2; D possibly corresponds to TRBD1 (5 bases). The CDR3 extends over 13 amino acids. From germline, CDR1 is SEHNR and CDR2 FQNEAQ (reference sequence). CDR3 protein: CASSSTANYGYTF. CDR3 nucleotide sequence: TGTGCCAGCAGCTCGACAGCTAATTATGGCTACACCTTC.

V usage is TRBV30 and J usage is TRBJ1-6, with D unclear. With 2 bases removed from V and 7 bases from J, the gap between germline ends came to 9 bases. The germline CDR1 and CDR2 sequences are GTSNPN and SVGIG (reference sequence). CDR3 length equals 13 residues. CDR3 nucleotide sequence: TGTGCCTGGAGTTGGATGGACAATTCACCCCTCCACTTT. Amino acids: CAWSWMDNSPLHF.

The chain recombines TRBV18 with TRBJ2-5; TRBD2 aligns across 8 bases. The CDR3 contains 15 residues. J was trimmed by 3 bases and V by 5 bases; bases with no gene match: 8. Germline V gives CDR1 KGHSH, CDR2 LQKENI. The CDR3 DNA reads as TGTGCCAGCTCATCGACCGGGACTAGGGAAGAGACCCAGTACTTC. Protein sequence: CASSSTGTREETQYF.

The DNA for the CDR3 is TGTGCCAGTAAGGAGCAGGGGGCGAGGAACACTGAAGCTTTCTTT. This sequence encodes CASKEQGARNTEAFF. The V and J genes are TRBV19 and TRBJ1-1; 8 positions match TRBD1. This CDR3 comprises 15 residues. The V segment lost 7 bases and the J segment 1 base; nucleotides outside the gene matches: 8. Germline lookup yields CDR1 LNHDA and CDR2 SQIVND (reference sequence).